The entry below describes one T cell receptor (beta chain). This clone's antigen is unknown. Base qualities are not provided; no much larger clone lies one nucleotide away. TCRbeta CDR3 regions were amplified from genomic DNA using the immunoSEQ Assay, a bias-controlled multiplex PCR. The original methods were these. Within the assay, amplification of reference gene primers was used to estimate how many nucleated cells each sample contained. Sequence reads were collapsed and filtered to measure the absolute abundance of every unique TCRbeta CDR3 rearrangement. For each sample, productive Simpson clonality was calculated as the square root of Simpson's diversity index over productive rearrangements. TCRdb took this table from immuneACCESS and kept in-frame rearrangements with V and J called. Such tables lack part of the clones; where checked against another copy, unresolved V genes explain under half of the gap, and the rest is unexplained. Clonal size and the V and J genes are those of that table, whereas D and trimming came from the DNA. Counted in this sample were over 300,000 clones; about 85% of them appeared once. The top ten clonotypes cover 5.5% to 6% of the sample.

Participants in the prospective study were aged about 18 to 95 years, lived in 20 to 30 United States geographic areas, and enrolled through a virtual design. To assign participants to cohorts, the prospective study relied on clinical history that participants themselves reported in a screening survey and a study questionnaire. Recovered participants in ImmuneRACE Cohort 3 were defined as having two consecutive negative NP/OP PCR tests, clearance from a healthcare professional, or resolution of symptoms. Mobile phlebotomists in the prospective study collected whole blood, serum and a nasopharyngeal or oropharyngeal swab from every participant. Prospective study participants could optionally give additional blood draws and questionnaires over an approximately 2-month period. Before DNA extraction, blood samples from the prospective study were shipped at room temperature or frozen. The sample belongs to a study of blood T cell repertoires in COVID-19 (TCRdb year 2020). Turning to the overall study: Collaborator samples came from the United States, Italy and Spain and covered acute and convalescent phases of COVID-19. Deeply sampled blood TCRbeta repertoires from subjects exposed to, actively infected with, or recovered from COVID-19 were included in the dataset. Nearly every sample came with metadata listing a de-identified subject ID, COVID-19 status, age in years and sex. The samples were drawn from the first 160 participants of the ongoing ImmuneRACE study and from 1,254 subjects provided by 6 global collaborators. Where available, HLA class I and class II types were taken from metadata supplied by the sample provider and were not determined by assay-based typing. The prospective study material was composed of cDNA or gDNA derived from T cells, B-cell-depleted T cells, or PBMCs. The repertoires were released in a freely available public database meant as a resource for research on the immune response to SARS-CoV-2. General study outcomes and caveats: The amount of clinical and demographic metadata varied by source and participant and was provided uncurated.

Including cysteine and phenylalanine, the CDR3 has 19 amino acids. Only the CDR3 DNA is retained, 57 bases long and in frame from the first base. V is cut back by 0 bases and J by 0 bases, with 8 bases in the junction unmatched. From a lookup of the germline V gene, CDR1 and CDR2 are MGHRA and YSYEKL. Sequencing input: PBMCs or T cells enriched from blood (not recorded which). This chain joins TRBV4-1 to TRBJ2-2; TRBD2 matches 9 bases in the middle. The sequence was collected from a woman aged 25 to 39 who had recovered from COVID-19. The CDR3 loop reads CASSQEGASGAANTGELFF. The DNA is TGCGCCAGCAGCCAAGAGGGGGCTAGCGGGGCCGCGAACACCGGGGAGCTGTTTTTT.